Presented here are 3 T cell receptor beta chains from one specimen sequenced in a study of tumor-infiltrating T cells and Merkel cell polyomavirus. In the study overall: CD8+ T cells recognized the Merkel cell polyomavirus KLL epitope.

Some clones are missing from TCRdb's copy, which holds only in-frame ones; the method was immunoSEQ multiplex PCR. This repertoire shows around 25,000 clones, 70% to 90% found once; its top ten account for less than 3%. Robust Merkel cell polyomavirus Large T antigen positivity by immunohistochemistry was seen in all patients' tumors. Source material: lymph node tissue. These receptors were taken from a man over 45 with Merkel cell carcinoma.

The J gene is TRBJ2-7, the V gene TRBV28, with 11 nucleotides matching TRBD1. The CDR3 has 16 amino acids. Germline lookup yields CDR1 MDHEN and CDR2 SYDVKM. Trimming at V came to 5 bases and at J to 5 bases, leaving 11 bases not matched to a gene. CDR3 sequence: CASSTPRTGGSDEQYF. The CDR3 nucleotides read TGTGCCAGCAGTACCCCTCGGACAGGGGGCAGCGACGAGCAGTACTTC.

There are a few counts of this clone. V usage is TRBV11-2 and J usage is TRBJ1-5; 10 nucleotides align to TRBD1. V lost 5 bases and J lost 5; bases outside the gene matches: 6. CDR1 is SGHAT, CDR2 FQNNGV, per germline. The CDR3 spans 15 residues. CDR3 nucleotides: TGTGCCAGCAGCCCCGGGACAGGGGAACATCAGCCCCAGCATTTT. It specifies CASSPGTGEHQPQHF.

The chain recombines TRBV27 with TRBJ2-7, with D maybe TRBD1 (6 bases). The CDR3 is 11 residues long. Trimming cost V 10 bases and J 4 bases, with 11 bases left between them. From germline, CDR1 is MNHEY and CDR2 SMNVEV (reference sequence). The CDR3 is CATLQGYEQYF. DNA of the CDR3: TGTGCCACCCTACAGGGTTACGAGCAGTACTTC.